Listed here is a single T cell receptor beta chain. Other DNA sequences in the sample encode the same CDR3. Profiled with immunoSEQ multiplex PCR; TCRdb holds only in-frame clones, not every one. The table records a few hundred thousand clones, about 91% of them present only once. Per germline, CDR1 SGDLS and CDR2 YYNGEE. This CDR3 has 12 residues. V dropped 4 bases and J dropped 4 bases, with 7 bases sitting between them. This sample is drawn from a study of blood T cell repertoires in COVID-19. Study in general: The United States, Italy and Spain provided the acute and convalescent COVID-19 samples. PBMCs, B-cell-depleted T cells, or T cells were the source of the cDNA or gDNA that made up the material.

Sequenced material: peripheral blood. The chain is built from TRBV9 and TRBJ2-3; the D is unclear. The source is a woman aged 25-40 years who had recovered from COVID-19. CDR3 amino acids: CASSPRADTQYF. The CDR3 nucleotides read TGTGCCAGCAGCCCTCGAGCAGATACGCAGTATTTT.